A selection of T cell receptor beta chains follows, all from one sample in a study of immune heterogeneity within non-small cell lung tumors. TCRdb called the multiplex PCR reads again in MiXCR, with one record for every CDR3 protein. The sample has 20,000 or so distinct CDR3 sequences, around a quarter seen once. Input material: lung tumor tissue. These receptors all come from a man in his forties or fifties with non-small cell lung cancer. Each CDR3 is given with its conserved first and last residue. Each record gives: CDR3 protein, CDR3 DNA, V gene, D gene, J gene, clone size. A D gene is named only where the DNA matches it firmly. Expanded clones are given a class, and other clones once, few, many or no size at all.

cdr3_aa: CASSTMAGVRDEQYF; cdr3_nt: TGTGCCAGCTCAACGATGGCGGGAGTGAGAGACGAGCAGTACTTC; v_call: TRBV18; d_call: TRBD2; j_call: TRBJ2-7; clone_size: many
cdr3_aa: CASSPPGGAYEQYF; cdr3_nt: TGTGCCAGCAGCCCCCCCGGGGGCGCCTACGAGCAGTACTTC; v_call: TRBV7-6; d_call: NA; j_call: TRBJ2-7; clone_size: many
cdr3_aa: CASSSMLAAGELFF; cdr3_nt: TGTGCCAGCAGCTCGATGCTTGCAGCCGGGGAGCTGTTTTTT; v_call: TRBV11-1; d_call: NA; j_call: TRBJ2-2; clone_size: few
cdr3_aa: CASSFGGRGLNEQFF; cdr3_nt: TGTGCCAGCAGTTTTGGCGGGAGAGGTTTAAATGAGCAGTTCTTC; v_call: TRBV12-3/TRBV12-4; d_call: TRBD2; j_call: TRBJ2-1; clone_size: many
cdr3_aa: CASSLAETQYF; cdr3_nt: TGTGCCAGCAGCCTGGCGGAGACCCAGTACTTC; v_call: TRBV6-1; d_call: NA; j_call: TRBJ2-5; clone_size: few
cdr3_aa: CSARKGGHEQYF; cdr3_nt: TGCAGTGCTCGTAAGGGGGGCCACGAGCAGTACTTC; v_call: TRBV20-1; d_call: NA; j_call: TRBJ2-7; clone_size: many
cdr3_aa: CASSESRSGGRYNEQFF; cdr3_nt: TGTGCCAGCAGTGAATCCAGATCGGGAGGTCGGTACAATGAGCAGTTCTTC; v_call: TRBV25-1; d_call: TRBD2; j_call: TRBJ2-1; clone_size: few
cdr3_aa: CASSRSSGSRGQYF; cdr3_nt: TGTGCCAGCAGCCGATCTAGCGGGAGTAGAGGGCAGTACTTC; v_call: TRBV7-9; d_call: TRBD2; j_call: TRBJ2-7; clone_size: once
cdr3_aa: CASSLRLDTDTKYF; cdr3_nt: TGTGCCAGCAGCTTAAGGCTAGACACAGATACGAAGTATTTT; v_call: TRBV13; d_call: NA; j_call: TRBJ2-3; clone_size: NA
cdr3_aa: CASSLMGGITEAFF; cdr3_nt: TGTGCCAGCAGCTTGATGGGGGGGATCACTGAAGCTTTCTTT; v_call: TRBV5-5; d_call: NA; j_call: TRBJ1-1; clone_size: NA
cdr3_aa: CASTPRGAPQETQYF; cdr3_nt: TGTGCCAGCACCCCTCGGGGTGCCCCACAAGAGACCCAGTACTTC; v_call: TRBV6-1; d_call: NA; j_call: TRBJ2-5; clone_size: many
cdr3_aa: CASSARDRVSNEQFF; cdr3_nt: TGTGCCAGCAGCGCCCGGGACAGGGTTTCCAATGAGCAGTTCTTC; v_call: TRBV9; d_call: TRBD1; j_call: TRBJ2-1; clone_size: NA
cdr3_aa: CASSVTRGGNEQFF; cdr3_nt: TGTGCCAGCAGCGTTACTAGGGGGGGTAATGAGCAGTTCTTC; v_call: TRBV7-2; d_call: NA; j_call: TRBJ2-1; clone_size: medium-sized
cdr3_aa: CATSRALEGELFF; cdr3_nt: TGTGCCACCAGCAGAGCGCTAGAGGGGGAGCTGTTTTTT; v_call: TRBV15; d_call: NA; j_call: TRBJ2-2; clone_size: few
cdr3_aa: CATSKASTGELFF; cdr3_nt: TGTGCCACCTCGAAGGCGTCCACCGGGGAGCTGTTTTTT; v_call: TRBV24-1; d_call: NA; j_call: TRBJ2-2; clone_size: many
cdr3_aa: CASSLDQGVREQFF; cdr3_nt: TGTGCCAGCAGCTTAGATCAGGGAGTGAGGGAGCAGTTCTTC; v_call: TRBV11-3; d_call: NA; j_call: TRBJ2-1; clone_size: NA
cdr3_aa: CSARLPIRDREDLNYGYTF; cdr3_nt: TGCAGTGCTAGGCTTCCTATCCGGGACAGGGAAGACTTGAACTATGGCTACACCTTC; v_call: TRBV20-1; d_call: TRBD1; j_call: TRBJ1-2; clone_size: few
cdr3_aa: CSARVQGGTYEQYF; cdr3_nt: TGCAGTGCTAGAGTGCAGGGGGGTACCTACGAGCAGTACTTC; v_call: TRBV20-1; d_call: NA; j_call: TRBJ2-7; clone_size: medium-sized
cdr3_aa: CASSFGTGLSNQPQHF; cdr3_nt: TGTGCCAGCAGTTTCGGGACAGGCCTAAGCAATCAGCCCCAGCATTTT; v_call: TRBV12-3/TRBV12-4; d_call: TRBD1; j_call: TRBJ1-5; clone_size: many
cdr3_aa: CASSQDNRGNYGYTF; cdr3_nt: TGCGCCAGCAGCCAAGATAACAGGGGGAACTATGGCTACACCTTC; v_call: TRBV4-1; d_call: TRBD1; j_call: TRBJ1-2; clone_size: NA
cdr3_aa: CASSLYNTGELFF; cdr3_nt: TGCGCCAGCAGCTTGTATAACACCGGGGAGCTGTTTTTT; v_call: TRBV5-1; d_call: NA; j_call: TRBJ2-2; clone_size: few
cdr3_aa: CSARTGGRGETQYF; cdr3_nt: TGCAGTGCTAGAACGGGGGGGAGAGGGGAGACCCAGTACTTC; v_call: TRBV20-1; d_call: TRBD2; j_call: TRBJ2-5; clone_size: NA
cdr3_aa: CASSQVQGLGQPQHF; cdr3_nt: TGCGCCAGCAGCCAAGTTCAGGGGCTGGGTCAGCCCCAGCATTTT; v_call: TRBV4-1; d_call: NA; j_call: TRBJ1-5; clone_size: few
cdr3_aa: CASTPGHRYGYTF; cdr3_nt: TGTGCCAGCACCCCGGGACACCGCTATGGCTACACCTTC; v_call: TRBV12-3/TRBV12-4; d_call: NA; j_call: TRBJ1-2; clone_size: many
cdr3_aa: CASSVGAGSYNSPLHF; cdr3_nt: TGTGCCAGCAGCGTAGGGGCAGGGAGCTATAATTCACCCCTCCACTTT; v_call: TRBV9; d_call: NA; j_call: TRBJ1-6; clone_size: few
cdr3_aa: CASRLRDRTYGYTF; cdr3_nt: TGTGCCAGCAGACTCCGGGACAGGACCTATGGCTACACCTTC; v_call: TRBV12-3/TRBV12-4; d_call: TRBD1; j_call: TRBJ1-2; clone_size: many
cdr3_aa: CASSPFATGANTEAFF; cdr3_nt: TGTGCCAGCTCACCATTCGCGACAGGGGCGAACACTGAAGCTTTCTTT; v_call: TRBV18; d_call: TRBD1; j_call: TRBJ1-1; clone_size: many
cdr3_aa: CASSPGKAFGIQETQYF; cdr3_nt: TGTGCCAGCAGCCCGGGAAAGGCATTTGGGATCCAAGAGACCCAGTACTTC; v_call: TRBV7-9; d_call: NA; j_call: TRBJ2-5; clone_size: few
cdr3_aa: CASSLGQGMKKLFF; cdr3_nt: TGTGCCAGTAGCTTGGGACAGGGGATGAAAAAACTGTTTTTT; v_call: TRBV5-7; d_call: TRBD1; j_call: TRBJ1-4; clone_size: NA
cdr3_aa: CASSTGSPSSGYTF; cdr3_nt: TGTGCCAGCAGCACCGGGAGCCCGAGCTCTGGCTACACCTTC; v_call: TRBV5-6; d_call: NA; j_call: TRBJ1-2; clone_size: few
cdr3_aa: CASSLEFNYEQYF; cdr3_nt: TGTGCCAGCAGCTTAGAATTCAACTACGAGCAGTACTTC; v_call: TRBV7-2; d_call: NA; j_call: TRBJ2-7; clone_size: many
cdr3_aa: CASSQDPGTDGYTF; cdr3_nt: TGTGCCAGCAGCCAAGATCCGGGCACCGATGGCTACACCTTC; v_call: TRBV14; d_call: NA; j_call: TRBJ1-2; clone_size: NA
cdr3_aa: CASSLEGYEQYF; cdr3_nt: TGTGCCAGCAGCTTGGAGGGATACGAGCAGTACTTC; v_call: TRBV5-5; d_call: NA; j_call: TRBJ2-7; clone_size: medium-sized
cdr3_aa: CASSQRDRSPPGVQYF; cdr3_nt: TGTGCCAGCAGCCAGAGGGACCGGAGTCCCCCAGGGGTTCAGTACTTC; v_call: TRBV11-2; d_call: NA; j_call: TRBJ2-4; clone_size: NA
cdr3_aa: CASGLVGAGGPGELFF; cdr3_nt: TGTGCTAGTGGTTTGGTGGGCGCGGGAGGGCCCGGGGAGCTGTTTTTT; v_call: TRBV12-5; d_call: TRBD2; j_call: TRBJ2-2; clone_size: many
cdr3_aa: CASSPGLAGLGHNEQFF; cdr3_nt: TGTGCCAGCAGCCCAGGACTAGCGGGACTGGGACACAATGAGCAGTTCTTC; v_call: TRBV4-2; d_call: TRBD2; j_call: TRBJ2-1; clone_size: NA
cdr3_aa: CASGLGVQRVGADTQYF; cdr3_nt: TGTGCTAGTGGTTTGGGGGTCCAGCGAGTCGGTGCAGATACGCAGTATTTT; v_call: TRBV12-5; d_call: NA; j_call: TRBJ2-3; clone_size: NA
cdr3_aa: CATSAGRGTYQEAQYF; cdr3_nt: TGTGCCACCAGTGCTGGCAGGGGGACTTACCAAGAGGCCCAGTACTTC; v_call: TRBV24-1; d_call: NA; j_call: TRBJ2-5; clone_size: NA
cdr3_aa: CASSQVVGLAYNEQFF; cdr3_nt: TGTGCCAGCAGCCAAGTTGTAGGACTAGCGTACAATGAGCAGTTCTTC; v_call: TRBV4-2; d_call: TRBD2; j_call: TRBJ2-1; clone_size: NA
cdr3_aa: CASSRGENTEAFF; cdr3_nt: TGTGCCAGCAGCCGGGGAGAGAACACTGAAGCTTTCTTT; v_call: TRBV2; d_call: NA; j_call: TRBJ1-1; clone_size: many
cdr3_aa: CASTRDGFSYNEQFF; cdr3_nt: TGTGCCAGCACCCGGGACGGTTTTTCCTACAATGAGCAGTTCTTC; v_call: TRBV11-3; d_call: NA; j_call: TRBJ2-1; clone_size: NA
cdr3_aa: CASRRDGGSPLHF; cdr3_nt: TGTGCCAGCAGGCGAGATGGGGGATCACCCCTCCACTTT; v_call: TRBV6-1; d_call: NA; j_call: TRBJ1-6; clone_size: many
cdr3_aa: CASSPRGAGSSYEQYF; cdr3_nt: TGTGCCAGCAGCCCACGGGGAGCGGGGAGCTCCTACGAGCAGTACTTC; v_call: TRBV7-9; d_call: TRBD2; j_call: TRBJ2-7; clone_size: NA
cdr3_aa: CASSPGQGRYQPQHF; cdr3_nt: TGTGCCAGCAGCCCGGGACAGGGGCGTTATCAGCCCCAGCATTTT; v_call: TRBV6-1; d_call: TRBD1; j_call: TRBJ1-5; clone_size: many
cdr3_aa: CAWTTGSTDEQYF; cdr3_nt: TGTGCCTGGACCACCGGCTCTACTGACGAGCAGTACTTC; v_call: TRBV30; d_call: NA; j_call: TRBJ2-7; clone_size: many
cdr3_aa: CASSRGGLGTNEKLFF; cdr3_nt: TGTGCCAGCAGCCGAGGTGGGCTGGGAACTAATGAAAAACTGTTTTTT; v_call: TRBV7-9; d_call: NA; j_call: TRBJ1-4; clone_size: few
cdr3_aa: CASTQRNQPQHF; cdr3_nt: TGTGCCAGCACCCAAAGAAATCAGCCCCAGCATTTT; v_call: TRBV12-3/TRBV12-4; d_call: NA; j_call: TRBJ1-5; clone_size: many
cdr3_aa: CASSLAGGGYEQYF; cdr3_nt: TGTGCCAGCAGCTTGGCAGGGGGAGGCTACGAGCAGTACTTC; v_call: TRBV11-3; d_call: NA; j_call: TRBJ2-7; clone_size: few
cdr3_aa: CASSRESEKLFF; cdr3_nt: TGTGCCAGCAGCCGAGAGTCTGAAAAACTGTTTTTT; v_call: TRBV4-2; d_call: NA; j_call: TRBJ1-4; clone_size: few
cdr3_aa: CAIRPRQGSTYGYTF; cdr3_nt: TGTGCCATCAGGCCTCGACAGGGGAGCACCTATGGCTACACCTTC; v_call: TRBV10-3; d_call: TRBD1; j_call: TRBJ1-2; clone_size: many
cdr3_aa: CASSRDRGEEQYF; cdr3_nt: TGTGCCAGCAGCCGGGACAGGGGGGAAGAGCAGTACTTC; v_call: TRBV5-4; d_call: TRBD1; j_call: TRBJ2-7; clone_size: NA
cdr3_aa: CAAGGQGIQVQYF; cdr3_nt: TGTGCCGCCGGGGGACAGGGTATCCAGGTGCAGTACTTC; v_call: TRBV30; d_call: TRBD1; j_call: TRBJ2-7; clone_size: NA
cdr3_aa: CASSHLREGGDGYTF; cdr3_nt: TGTGCCAGCAGCCACCTCAGGGAAGGGGGCGATGGCTACACCTTC; v_call: TRBV14; d_call: TRBD1; j_call: TRBJ1-2; clone_size: medium-sized